The clone carrying this TCR beta chain has ten or more counts. Its antigen is unidentified. The record originates from a study of identical twins. Overall study findings and caveats: In cord blood, abundant beta clonotypes had fewer insertions; memory showed no trend. Part of the zero-insertion signal could reflect confounding by invariant MAIT and iNKT cells. Weaker excess sharing between twins was seen in beta out-of-frame sequences.

Germline trimming cut 6 bases from V and 2 bases from J; bases unmatched to any gene: 10. The CDR3 covers 15 residues. Germline loops: CDR1 MNHEY, CDR2 SMNVEV (reference sequence). After template switching added a universal primer site, the resulting cDNA carried unique molecular identifiers. TCRdb re-analysed the 5' RACE reads in MiXCR, keeping a single row per CDR3 protein. The sample has over 200,000 distinct CDR3 sequences; roughly 9.4% are singletons. Source material: memory (CD45RO+) T cells sorted from blood. This receptor was obtained from a woman aged 18 to 35 in good health. J is TRBJ2-7 and V is TRBV27; 7 bases are a match to TRBD1. The CDR3 is CASSRGLGDAYEQYF. CDR3 nucleotides: TGTGCCAGCAGCAGGGGGTTGGGGGATGCCTACGAGCAGTACTTC.